The present T cell receptor (beta chain) was sequenced within a study of Ad26.COV2.S vaccination and SARS-CoV-2 variants (dated by TCRdb to the early 2020s). For context, the study as a whole: Donors in the vaccine arm were drawn from COV1001, a multicentre, randomized, double-blind, placebo-controlled phase I-IIa trial testing Ad26.COV2.S in healthy adults. Blinding of investigators to trial group allocation was maintained during experiments and outcome assessment. Trial participants were randomized into five groups of five: low-dose or high-dose Ad26.COV2.S given once or twice, or placebo on both occasions. Sequencing of the TCRbeta repertoire served to evaluate the specificity and breadth of SARS-CoV-2-reactive T cell receptors following Ad26.COV2.S vaccination. Ad26.COV2.S was administered intramuscularly at 5 x 10^10 or 1 x 10^11 viral particles, either as a single shot or as two shots given 56 days apart. A total of 32 samples were included in the TCR-sequenced set, comprising 19 Ad26.COV2.S vaccine recipients, 5 placebo recipients and 8 SARS-CoV-2 convalescent individuals. What the study reported, not specific to this receptor: The authors noted that total T cell responses may have been underestimated by the TCR breadth and depth analyses. The study was not powered for comparison of responses between vaccine doses or regimens. After vaccination, substantial breadth of spike-specific CD8+ and CD4+ T cell responses was reported. Higher spike-specific TCR breadth was observed in Ad26.COV2.S recipients than in placebo recipients (P = 0.0014). Vaccine and placebo recipients had comparable non-spike TCR breadth, which fits with the vaccine containing only spike.

The cysteine opens and the phenylalanine closes a CDR3 of 15 amino acids. Of all the DNA, just the CDR3 is kept, 45 bases in frame from base 1. After removal of 1 base from V and 8 bases from J, the junction retains 13 bases not matched to a gene. From a lookup of the germline V gene (reference sequence), CDR1 and CDR2 are GTSNPN and SVGIG. TCRbeta CDR3 regions were sequenced with the immunoSEQ Assay. After extraction, genomic DNA underwent amplification by bias-controlled multiplex PCR, followed by high-throughput sequencing. As for the authors' bioinformatics: To quantify the absolute abundance of each unique TCRbeta CDR3 region, sequences were collapsed and filtered. T cell fraction was estimated by normalizing TCRbeta template counts to usable DNA, which was measured by amplifying reference genes present in all nucleated cells. Repertoire TCRs were annotated as SARS-CoV-2-specific when V gene, CDR3 amino acid sequence and J gene were exactly matched to a known reactive TCR set. The reference SARS-CoV-2 TCR set was derived from MIRA and filtered for enrichment in COVID-19-positive ImmuneCODE repertoires, a step that removed public or cross-reactive TCRs. Drawing on the MIRA antigens, annotated TCRs were analysed further at the level of specific ORF or position within ORF. Breadth was defined as the number of annotated unique rearrangements divided by the total number of unique productive rearrangements, and depth was defined as the summed frequency of the annotated unique rearrangements. TCR breadth was compared between groups using two-sided Wilcoxon rank-sum tests. The table was pulled from immuneACCESS by TCRdb, which kept in-frame rearrangements only. Such tables lose some clones; where checked, under half of the loss comes from unresolved V genes, and the rest has no known cause. V, J and clone size were drawn from that table, and D and trimming were deduced from the DNA. This sample lists hundreds of thousands of clones; roughly 90% were detected once. The ten largest make up approximately 1.5% of the sample.

The label giving this sample's treatment or condition can be read as: roughly 19 received Ad26.COV2.S at low or high dose, single or two shots; five or six received placebo; per-sample allocation not given. Repertoires of vaccine and placebo recipients were sequenced from samples collected on day 63 after the first injection. Between 29 July and 7 August 2020, Cohort 1b enrolled 25 adults aged 18-55 years at one site in Boston, USA. As a vaccine, Ad26.COV2.S was a replication-incompetent adenovirus type 26 vector that expressed a prefusion-stabilized SARS-CoV-2 spike protein derived from the original Wuhan strain. A word on this clone: This clone's antigen is unknown. No base qualities exist here, and no much larger clone lies one base off it.

Sequences were derived from peripheral blood, sampled in a trial of Ad26.COV2.S vaccine versus placebo. This TCR came from a person between 18 and 60 years old who received the Ad26.COV2.S COVID-19 vaccine or a placebo. The sequence links TRBV30 to TRBJ1-2; 7 bases in between match TRBD1. This receptor has the CDR3 CAWSGVGTVVMGYTF. At the DNA level, the sequence is TGTGCCTGGAGTGGAGTAGGGACAGTAGTTATGGGCTACACCTTC. Full variable domain (CDR3 extended with the reference TRBV30 and TRBJ1-2 proteins): SQTIHQWPATLVQPVGSPLSLECTVEGTSNPNLYWYRQAAGRGLQLLFYSVGIGQISSEVPQNLSASRPQDRQFILSSKKLLLSDSGFYLCAWSGVGTVVMGYTFGSGTRLTVV.